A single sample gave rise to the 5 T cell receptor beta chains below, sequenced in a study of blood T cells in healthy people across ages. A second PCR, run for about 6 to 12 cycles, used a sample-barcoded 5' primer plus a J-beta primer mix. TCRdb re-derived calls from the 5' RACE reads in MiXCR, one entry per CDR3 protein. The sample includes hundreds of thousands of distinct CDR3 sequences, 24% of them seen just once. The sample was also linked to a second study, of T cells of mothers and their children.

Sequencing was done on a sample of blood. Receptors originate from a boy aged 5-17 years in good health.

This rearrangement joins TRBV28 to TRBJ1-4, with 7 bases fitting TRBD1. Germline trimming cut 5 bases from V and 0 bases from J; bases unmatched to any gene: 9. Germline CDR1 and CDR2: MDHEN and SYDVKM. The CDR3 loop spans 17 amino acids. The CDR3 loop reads CASSATGLVATNEKLFF. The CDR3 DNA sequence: TGTGCCAGCAGTGCGACAGGGTTGGTCGCAACTAATGAAAAACTGTTTTTT.

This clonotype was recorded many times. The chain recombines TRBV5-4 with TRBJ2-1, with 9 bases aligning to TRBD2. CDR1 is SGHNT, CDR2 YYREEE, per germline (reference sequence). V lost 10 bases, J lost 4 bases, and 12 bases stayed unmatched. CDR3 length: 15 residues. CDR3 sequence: CASRGGDRGYNEQFF. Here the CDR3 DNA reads TGTGCCTCGCGGGGGGGGGACAGAGGTTACAATGAGCAGTTCTTC.

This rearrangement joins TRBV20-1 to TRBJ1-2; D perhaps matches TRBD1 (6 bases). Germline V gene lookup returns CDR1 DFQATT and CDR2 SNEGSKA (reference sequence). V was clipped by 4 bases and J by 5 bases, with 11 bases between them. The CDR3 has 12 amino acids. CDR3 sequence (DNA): TGCAGTGCTACCTGGGACACGTATGGCTACACCTTC. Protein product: CSATWDTYGYTF.

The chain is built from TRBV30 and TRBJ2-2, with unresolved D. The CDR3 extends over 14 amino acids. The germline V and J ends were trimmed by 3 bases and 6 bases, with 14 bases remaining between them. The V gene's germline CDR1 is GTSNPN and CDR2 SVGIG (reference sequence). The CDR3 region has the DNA TGTGCCTGGAGGGGCGGCATTTGGGCCGGGGAGCTGTTTTTT. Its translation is CAWRGGIWAGELFF.

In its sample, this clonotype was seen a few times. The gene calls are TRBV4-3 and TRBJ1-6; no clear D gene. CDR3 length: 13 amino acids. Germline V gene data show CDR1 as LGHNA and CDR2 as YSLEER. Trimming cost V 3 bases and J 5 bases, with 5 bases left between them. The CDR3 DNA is TGCGCCAGCAGCCAGATTCATAATTCACCCCTCCACTTT. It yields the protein CASSQIHNSPLHF.